One sample yielded the 5 T cell receptor beta chains listed below, sequenced in a study of blood T cell repertoires in COVID-19. TCRdb's copy holds only in-frame clones and misses some; the assay was immunoSEQ multiplex PCR. The table lists hundreds of thousands of clones, about four fifths of them singletons. Input material: peripheral blood. The receptors were gathered from a middle-aged woman with active or convalescent COVID-19.

This clone was seen only a few times. The chain employs TRBV27 and TRBJ1-2; maybe TRBD1 (6 bases). Germline V gene sequence: CDR1 MNHEY, CDR2 SMNVEV (reference sequence). V lost 5 bases and J 4 bases, leaving 20 bases between the germline ends. The CDR3 spans 16 residues. CDR3 bases: TGTGCCAGCAGTCCGTCGACAGGCCTGTTCGGCTATGGCTACACCTTC. It codes for CASSPSTGLFGYGYTF.

This chain joins TRBV5-1 and TRBJ2-7; TRBD2 aligns across 7 bases. Germline CDR1 reads SGHRS; CDR2 reads YFSETQ. Trimming took 0 bases from V and 7 from J; bases not matched to a gene: 7. This CDR3 spans 14 amino acids. The CDR3 bases are TGCGCCAGCAGCTTGGTTTCCACCGGGGGGGAGCAGTACTTC. Translation gives CASSLVSTGGEQYF.

The gene calls are TRBV14 and TRBJ2-3; 8 bases match TRBD1. Germline-derived CDR1 and CDR2 are SGHDN and FVKESK. The CDR3 extends over 12 amino acids. V lost 4 bases, J lost 11 bases, and 5 bases stayed unmatched. The CDR3 sequence is CASSPDRGGQYF. DNA of the CDR3: TGTGCCAGCAGCCCCGACAGGGGCGGGCAGTATTTT.

The gene calls are TRBV27 and TRBJ1-1; D is ambiguous. CDR1 is MNHEY and CDR2 is SMNVEV in the germline V gene (reference sequence). V was clipped by 0 bases and J by 4 bases, with 9 bases between them. The CDR3 has 14 residues. CDR3 in amino acids: CASSLSSGVTEAFF. CDR3 in DNA: TGTGCCAGCAGTTTATCATCCGGGGTCACTGAAGCTTTCTTT.

The genes are TRBV7-3 and TRBJ2-7; D is perhaps TRBD2 (7 bases). V lost 3 bases to trimming and J lost 1 base, with 16 bases between them. Germline V gene sequence: CDR1 SGHTA, CDR2 FQGTGA. The CDR3 has 16 residues. The CDR3 DNA is TGTGCCAGCAGCTTCGGGGGCGGGAGCAGATCCTACGAGCAGTACTTC. Translation gives CASSFGGGSRSYEQYF.